This T cell receptor beta chain came from a study of cytomegalovirus exposure and HLA in healthy donors. Study conclusions and caveats: It was reportedly the case that the classifier diagnosed cytomegalovirus status with high specificity and sensitivity.

Clones were sequenced by immunoSEQ multiplex PCR, and TCRdb holds only the in-frame ones, with some missing. The table lists about 330,000 clones, roughly 90% of them singletons, with 0.65% to 0.85% in the top ten. CDR3 length: 14 amino acids. Trimming removed 5 bases from V and 0 bases from J; junction bases left unmatched: 4. Germline V gene data show CDR1 as MDHEN and CDR2 as SYDVKM. Notes on this clone: Its target is not known.

The sequencing input was PBMCs. This TCR came from a woman aged 18-29 years in good health and CMV-seronegative. The J gene is TRBJ2-7, the V gene TRBV28, with 7 positions matching TRBD2. CDR3 amino acids: CASSRDYPSYEQYF. The CDR3 DNA follows: TGTGCCAGCAGTCGGGACTACCCCTCCTACGAGCAGTACTTC.